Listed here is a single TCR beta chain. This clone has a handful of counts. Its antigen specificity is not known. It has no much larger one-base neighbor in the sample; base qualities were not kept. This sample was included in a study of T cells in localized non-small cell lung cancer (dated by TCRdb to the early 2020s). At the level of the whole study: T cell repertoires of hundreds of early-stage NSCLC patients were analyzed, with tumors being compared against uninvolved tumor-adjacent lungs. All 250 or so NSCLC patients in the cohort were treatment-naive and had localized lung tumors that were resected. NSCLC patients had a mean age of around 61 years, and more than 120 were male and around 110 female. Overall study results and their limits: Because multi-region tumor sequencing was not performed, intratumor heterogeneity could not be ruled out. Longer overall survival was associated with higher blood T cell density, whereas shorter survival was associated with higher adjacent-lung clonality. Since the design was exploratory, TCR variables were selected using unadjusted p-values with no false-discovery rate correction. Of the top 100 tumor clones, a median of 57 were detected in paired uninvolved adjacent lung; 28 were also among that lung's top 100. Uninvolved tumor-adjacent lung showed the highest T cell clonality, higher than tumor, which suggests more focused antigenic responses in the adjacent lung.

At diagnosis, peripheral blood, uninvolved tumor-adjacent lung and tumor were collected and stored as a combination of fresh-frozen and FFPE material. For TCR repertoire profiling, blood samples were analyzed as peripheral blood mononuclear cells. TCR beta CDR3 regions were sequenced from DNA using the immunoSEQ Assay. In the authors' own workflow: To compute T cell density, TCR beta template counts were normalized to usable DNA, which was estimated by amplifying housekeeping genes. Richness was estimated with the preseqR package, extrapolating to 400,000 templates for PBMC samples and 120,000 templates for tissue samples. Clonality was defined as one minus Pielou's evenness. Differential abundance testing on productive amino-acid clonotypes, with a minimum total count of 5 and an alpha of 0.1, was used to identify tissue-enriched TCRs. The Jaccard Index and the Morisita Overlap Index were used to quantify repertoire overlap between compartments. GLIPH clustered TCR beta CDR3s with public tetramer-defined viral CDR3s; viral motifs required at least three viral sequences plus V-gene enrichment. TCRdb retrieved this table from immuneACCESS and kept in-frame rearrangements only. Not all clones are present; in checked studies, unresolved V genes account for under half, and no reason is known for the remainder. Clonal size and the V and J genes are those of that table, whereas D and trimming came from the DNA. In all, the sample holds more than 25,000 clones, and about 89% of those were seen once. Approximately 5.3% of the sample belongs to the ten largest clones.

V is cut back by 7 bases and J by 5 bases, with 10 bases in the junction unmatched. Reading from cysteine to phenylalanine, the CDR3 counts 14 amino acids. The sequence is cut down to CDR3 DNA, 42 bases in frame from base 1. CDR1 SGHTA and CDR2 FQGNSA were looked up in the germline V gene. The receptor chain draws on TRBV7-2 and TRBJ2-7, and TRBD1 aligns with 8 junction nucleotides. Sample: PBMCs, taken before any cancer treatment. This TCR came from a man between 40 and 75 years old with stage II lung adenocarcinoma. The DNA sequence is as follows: TGTGCCAGCAACCAGGGGGCAGGGCTGGACGAGCAGTACTTC. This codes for CASNQGAGLDEQYF.